This TCR beta chain was identified in a study of identical twins. Study-level results: Out-of-frame alpha sequences common to twins exhibited a surplus of low generation probability.

TCRdb processed the 5' RACE reads anew with MiXCR; each CDR3 protein has one entry. The data show 600,000 to 850,000 distinct CDR3 sequences, with roughly 20% seen just once and about 12% held by the top ten. CDR1 WNHNN and CDR2 SYGVQD come from the germline V gene (reference sequence). The CDR3 extends over 17 amino acids. The V end was cut by 2 bases, the J end by 0 bases, with 14 bases between. This clonotype was counted between two and nine times. Its antigen is unknown. These data are also associated with another study on T cells expressing NK-cell markers.

Sequenced material: PBMCs. This chain connects TRBV10-1 to TRBJ1-5, with a possible D match to TRBD1 (6 bases). This TCR was recovered from a woman under 30 in good health. CDR3 sequence (DNA): TGCGCCAGCAGTGAGCTCTCAGGGGAAGATAGCAATCAGCCCCAGCATTTT. Translating gives CASSELSGEDSNQPQHF.